The rows below give T cell receptor beta chains drawn from one sample of a study of blood T cell repertoires in COVID-19. TCRdb's table, derived via immunoSEQ multiplex PCR, lists solely in-frame clones and lacks some. Of a few hundred thousand clones in the sample, around 86% were seen once. The sequencing input was PBMCs or T cells enriched from blood (not recorded which). Source of these receptors: a woman aged 40 to 50 with acute COVID-19. Both conserved end residues are part of each CDR3.

TRBV19	TRBJ2-2	CASSMLFWATGELFF
TRBV7-7	TRBJ1-1	CASSRQLNTEAFF
TRBV4-1	TRBJ1-4	CASSQGGVGTNEKLFF
TRBV7-2	TRBJ2-7	CASSFSGTRIWEQYF
TRBV11-3	TRBJ2-1	CASSYSGASGGEQFF
TRBV27	TRBJ1-5	CASSLMWDSSNQPQHF
TRBV12-3/TRBV12-4	TRBJ1-2	CASSLAGGEGYTF
TRBV18	TRBJ1-1	CASSPLQVATTEAFF
TRBV5-1	TRBJ2-1	CASSLRGDEQFF
TRBV6-5	TRBJ1-5	CASTNSRGGPQHF
TRBV5-1	TRBJ2-1	CASVGGTSGRIGSGEQFF
TRBV9	TRBJ2-5	CASSVRDRGRETQYF
TRBV4-2	TRBJ2-7	CASSQVLAGGSTYEQYF
TRBV28	TRBJ2-3	CASSLGTGASTDTQYF
TRBV3-1/TRBV3-2	TRBJ1-1	CASSRGGANTEAFF
TRBV6-6	TRBJ2-3	CASKNEGGTSTDTQYF
TRBV24-1	TRBJ2-2	CATSDNLGQGGTGELFF
TRBV15	TRBJ2-7	CATSTWLARYEQYF
TRBV18	TRBJ1-6	CASSPNKGGGWPLHF